The clone carrying this T cell receptor beta chain was observed a few times. This sample was included in a study of T cells after yellow fever vaccination. TCRdb reprocessed the 5' RACE reads with MiXCR, giving one entry per CDR3 protein. Of some 340,000 distinct CDR3 sequences in the sample, roughly 10% were seen once. V lost 8 bases to trimming and J lost 0 bases, with 20 bases between them. The CDR3 runs to 17 residues. The V gene's germline CDR1 is SGHTA and CDR2 FQGNSA. Material: CD4+ T cells sorted from PBMCs, obtained 45 days after the yellow fever booster vaccination. J is TRBJ1-3 and V is TRBV7-2; tentatively, D is TRBD1 (6 bases). The receptor's source is a young man who received the YFV17D yellow fever vaccine. The CDR3 loop is CASGNGGTSTSGNTIYF. DNA for the CDR3: TGTGCCAGCGGCAATGGGGGGACATCGACCTCTGGAAACACCATATATTTT.